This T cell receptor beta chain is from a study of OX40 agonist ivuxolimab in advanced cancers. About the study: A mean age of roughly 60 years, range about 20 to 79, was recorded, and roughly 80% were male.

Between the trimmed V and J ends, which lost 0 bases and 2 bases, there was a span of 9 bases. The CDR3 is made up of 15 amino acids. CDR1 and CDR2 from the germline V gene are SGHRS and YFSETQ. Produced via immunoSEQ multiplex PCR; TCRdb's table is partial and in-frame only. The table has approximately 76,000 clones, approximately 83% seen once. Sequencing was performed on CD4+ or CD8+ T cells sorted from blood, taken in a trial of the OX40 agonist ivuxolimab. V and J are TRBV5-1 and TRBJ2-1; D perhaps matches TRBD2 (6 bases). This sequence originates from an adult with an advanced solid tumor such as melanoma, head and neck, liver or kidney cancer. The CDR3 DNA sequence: TGCGCCAGCAGCTTGGTGGGACTCACCTACAATGAGCAGTTCTTC. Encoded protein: CASSLVGLTYNEQFF.